The 16 T cell receptor beta chains given below trace back to one sample, sequenced in a study of cytomegalovirus exposure and HLA in healthy donors. Data came from immunoSEQ multiplex PCR; TCRdb stores just in-frame clones and leaves some out. The repertoire holds 130,000 to 150,000 clones, with just under 90% as singletons. Source material: PBMCs. These TCRs come from a woman in her twenties or thirties in good health and CMV-seropositive.

The chain couples TRBV10-3 to TRBJ2-5, with D perhaps matching TRBD2 (5 bases). The CDR3 consists of 13 residues. The ends were cut back, 4 bases at V and 4 bases at J, with 10 bases in the middle. CDR1 is ENHRY, CDR2 SYGVKD, per germline. The CDR3 region is CAISGGGGETQYF. CDR3 bases: TGTGCCATCAGTGGCGGAGGCGGAGAGACCCAGTACTTC.

The gene calls are TRBV5-1 and TRBJ1-2, with TRBD1 matching over 10 bases. This CDR3 comprises 16 residues. V shed 5 bases, J shed 2 bases, and the junction held 9 bases outside the gene matches. Germline CDR1 and CDR2: SGHRS and YFSETQ. The CDR3 reads CASSIHLGQGNYGYTF. CDR3 coding DNA: TGCGCCAGCAGTATACACTTGGGACAGGGGAACTATGGCTACACCTTC.

CDR3 protein: CASSPLGSSGNTIYF. In DNA form, the CDR3 reads TGTGCCAGCTCACCACTGGGCAGTTCTGGAAACACCATATATTTT. The chain is built from TRBV18 and TRBJ1-3, with D unclear. The V end was cut by 1 base, the J end by 1 base, with 8 bases between. CDR3 size: 15 residues. Germline V CDR1 and CDR2: KGHSH, LQKENI.

The chain is built from TRBV7-8 and TRBJ1-2; 12 bases are shared with TRBD1. From germline, CDR1 is SGHVS and CDR2 FQNEAQ. Unmatched junction bases numbered 10, after V lost 3 bases and J lost 8 bases. This CDR3 has 16 amino acids. DNA for the CDR3: TGTGCCAGCAGCTTCAGAGGGGGACAGGGGGCTAGGGGCTACACCTTC. Encoded protein: CASSFRGGQGARGYTF.

The genes are TRBV28 and TRBJ2-1; 8 nucleotides agree with TRBD2. Germline V lookup: CDR1 MDHEN, CDR2 SYDVKM. CDR3 size: 14 residues. V shed 6 bases, J shed 7 bases, and the junction held 8 bases outside the gene matches. DNA for the CDR3: TGTGCCAGCAGCACCGGGGGGGCAGGGAATGAGCAGTTCTTC. Protein product: CASSTGGAGNEQFF. Full variable domain (rest looked up from reference TRBV28 and TRBJ2-1): DVKVTQSSRYLVKRTGEKVFLECVQDMDHENMFWYRQDPGLGLRLIYFSYDVKMKEKGDIPEGYSVSREKKERFSLILESASTNQTSMYLCASSTGGAGNEQFFGPGTRLTVL.

The table lists this clone with a few counts. V gene TRBV5-6 combines with J gene TRBJ2-5; D uncertain. Trimming left V 0 bases short and J 5 bases short, with 8 bases between. CDR1 is SGHDT and CDR2 is YYEEEE in the germline V gene. This CDR3 comprises 13 residues. The CDR3 region is CASSLGEVETQYF. In nucleotides, the CDR3 is TGTGCCAGCAGCTTGGGCGAGGTGGAGACCCAGTACTTC.

This chain uses TRBV2 with TRBJ2-3; 15 positions match TRBD2. V shed 4 bases and J 6 bases; nucleotides not matched to a gene: 8. In germline, CDR1 is SNHLY, CDR2 FYNNEI. There are 17 residues in the CDR3. The CDR3 DNA follows: TGTGCCAGCAGTGGGACTAGCGGGGGGGCCCGCGGGGATACGCAGTATTTT. Translating it yields CASSGTSGGARGDTQYF. The full variable domain, completed using reference TRBV2 and TRBJ2-3, is EPEVTQTPSHQVTQMGQEVILRCVPISNHLYFYWYRQILGQKVEFLVSFYNNEISEKSEIFDDQFSVERPDGSNFTLKIRSTKLEDSAMYFCASSGTSGGARGDTQYFGPGTRLTVL.

The V gene is TRBV4-1, the J gene TRBJ2-2; 9 bases fit TRBD2. V was clipped by 2 bases and J by 5 bases; unmatched bases: 0. The CDR3 consists of 14 residues. Per germline, CDR1 MGHRA and CDR2 YSYEKL. The CDR3 loop reads CASSQLAGTGELFF. The CDR3 nucleotides read TGCGCCAGCAGCCAACTAGCGGGGACCGGGGAGCTGTTTTTT.

The DNA for the CDR3 is TGTGCCAGTCAGGGCGGACTAGCCTACGAGCAGTACTTC. As protein: CASQGGLAYEQYF. This chain connects TRBV10-3 to TRBJ2-7; 7 nucleotides agree with TRBD2. CDR3 length: 13 amino acids. Germline V gene sequence: CDR1 ENHRY, CDR2 SYGVKD. With 10 bases clipped from V and 2 bases from J, the junction kept 8 bases outside the gene matches.

V is TRBV15 and J is TRBJ2-3, with 8 nucleotides matching TRBD2. This CDR3 spans 15 amino acids. Germline CDR1 and CDR2: LNHNV and YYDKDF (reference sequence). J was trimmed by 3 bases and V by 1 base; bases with no gene match: 3. CDR3 residues: CATSRATGGTDTQYF. As DNA, the CDR3 is TGTGCCACCAGCAGAGCGACGGGGGGGACAGATACGCAGTATTTT.

CDR3 DNA: TGTGCCAGCACCCGATTCAGGGGCCAGCCCCAGCATTTT. Translating gives CASTRFRGQPQHF. The chain joins TRBV7-2 to TRBJ1-5, with a possible D match to TRBD1 (6 bases). CDR1 is SGHTA, CDR2 FQGNSA, per germline. The CDR3 sequence is 13 residues long. With 7 bases removed from V and 7 bases from J, the gap between germline ends came to 14 bases.

V gene TRBV5-1 combines with J gene TRBJ1-2, with 11 positions matching TRBD1. After removal of 4 bases from V and 5 bases from J, the junction contained 10 bases not matched to a gene. This CDR3 spans 16 amino acids. Germline V gene data show CDR1 as SGHRS and CDR2 as YFSETQ. CDR3 DNA: TGCGCCAGCAGCCCCGGCGGACAGGGGGCGCCTTATGGCTACACCTTC. It codes for CASSPGGQGAPYGYTF.

This clone was counted a single time. The V call is TRBV5-8, the J call TRBJ2-7, with 10 bases aligning to TRBD1. There are 12 residues in the CDR3. The junction had 4 bases not matched to a gene; V was cut back by 4 bases and J by 9 bases. Germline V lookup: CDR1 SGHTS, CDR2 YDEGEE. The CDR3 coding sequence is TGTGCCAGCAGCGGGGACAGGGGCACGCAGTACTTC. As protein: CASSGDRGTQYF.

The genes are TRBV27 and TRBJ2-3; 9 nucleotides agree with TRBD2. The CDR3 spans 17 residues. Germline lookup yields CDR1 MNHEY and CDR2 SMNVEV (reference sequence). J was trimmed by 4 bases and V by 2 bases; bases with no gene match: 10. In DNA, the CDR3 is TGTGCCAGCAGTTTAGGTCTCGGCGGGGGGGTGGCAGATACGCAGTATTTT. Protein: CASSLGLGGGVADTQYF.

CDR3 DNA: TGTGCCAGCAGTATGGGCCCGCAAAACACCATATATTTT. This translates into CASSMGPQNTIYF. V gene TRBV28 combines with J gene TRBJ1-3; no reliable D call. Per germline, CDR1 MDHEN and CDR2 SYDVKM. The CDR3 has 13 amino acids. V was trimmed by 5 bases and J by 6 bases, leaving 11 bases between them. The variable domain in full, completed from reference TRBV28 and TRBJ1-3, reads DVKVTQSSRYLVKRTGEKVFLECVQDMDHENMFWYRQDPGLGLRLIYFSYDVKMKEKGDIPEGYSVSREKKERFSLILESASTNQTSMYLCASSMGPQNTIYFGEGSWLTVV.

The chain uses TRBV4-2 and TRBJ1-4; possibly TRBD1 for D (6 bases). There are 15 residues in the CDR3. The germline V and J ends were trimmed by 1 base and 3 bases, with 9 bases remaining between them. Per germline, CDR1 LGHNA and CDR2 YNFKEQ. The chain's CDR3 is CASSQGPGANEKLFF. CDR3 nucleotide sequence: TGTGCCAGCAGCCAAGGGCCAGGGGCTAATGAAAAACTGTTTTTT.